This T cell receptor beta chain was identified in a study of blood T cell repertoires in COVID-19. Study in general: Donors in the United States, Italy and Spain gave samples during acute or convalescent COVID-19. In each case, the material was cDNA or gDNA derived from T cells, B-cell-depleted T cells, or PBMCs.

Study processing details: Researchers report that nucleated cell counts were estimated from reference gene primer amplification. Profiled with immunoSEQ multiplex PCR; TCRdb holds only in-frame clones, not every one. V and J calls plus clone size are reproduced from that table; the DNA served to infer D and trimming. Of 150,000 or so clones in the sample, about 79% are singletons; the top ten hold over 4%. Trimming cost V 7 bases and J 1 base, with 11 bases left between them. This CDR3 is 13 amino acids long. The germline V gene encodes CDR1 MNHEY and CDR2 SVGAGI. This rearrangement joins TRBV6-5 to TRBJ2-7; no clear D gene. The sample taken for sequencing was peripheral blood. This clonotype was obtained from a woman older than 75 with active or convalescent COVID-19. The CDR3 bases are TGTGCCAGCATTAAATACGGTTCCTACGAGCAGTACTTC. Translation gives CASIKYGSYEQYF.